A single sample gave rise to the 18 T cell receptor beta chains below, sequenced in a study of T cell responses to AZD1222 COVID-19 vaccine. Data came from immunoSEQ multiplex PCR; TCRdb stores just in-frame clones and leaves some out. The sample lists more than 150,000 clones; around 94% were seen once. The sample in question was peripheral blood, obtained 28 days after the second AZD1222 dose. The receptors derive from an adult who received the AZD1222 COVID-19 vaccine.

V gene TRBV5-3 combines with J gene TRBJ1-5, with D perhaps matching TRBD1 (5 bases). TRBV5-3 is designated an ORF whose function remains uncertain. The germline V and J ends were trimmed by 6 bases and 1 base, with 11 bases remaining between them. The length of the CDR3 is 14 residues. Here the CDR3 reads CARTFSGSNQPQHF. DNA of the CDR3: TGTGCCAGAACCTTTTCAGGGAGCAATCAGCCCCAGCATTTT.

This rearrangement joins TRBV11-3 to TRBJ2-1; TRBD2 matches at 12 bases. With V trimmed by 1 base and J by 7 bases, 2 bases remained unmatched. Germline values: CDR1 SGHNT, CDR2 YENEEA. CDR3 length: 15 amino acids. In nucleotides, the CDR3 is TGTGCCAGCAGCTTAGCACTAGCGGGAGGTAATGAGCAGTTCTTC. This encodes CASSLALAGGNEQFF. Using reference TRBV11-3 and TRBJ2-1 for the parts outside the CDR3, the full variable domain is EAGVVQSPRYKIIEKKQPVAFWCNPISGHNTLYWYLQNLGQGPELLIRYENEEAVDDSQLPKDRFSAERLKGVDSTLKIQPAELGDSAVYLCASSLALAGGNEQFFGPGTRLTVL.

The chain has TRBV23-1 and TRBJ2-7; D assignment may be TRBD1 or TRBD2 (6 bases each). TRBV23-1 is placed among ORFs of uncertain function. Trimming removed 1 base from V and 5 bases from J, with 21 bases in between. The CDR3 runs to 17 residues. This chain's CDR3 is CASSQYHRGNRVDEQYF. CDR3 bases: TGCGCCAGCAGTCAATATCACCGCGGGAACAGGGTCGACGAGCAGTACTTC.

The rearrangement joins TRBV5-4 to TRBJ1-2; perhaps TRBD1 as D (5 bases). This CDR3 comprises 17 residues. V gave up 0 bases and J gave up 6 bases, with 21 bases separating them. Germline lookup yields CDR1 SGHNT and CDR2 YYREEE (reference sequence). The CDR3 bases are TGTGCCAGCAGCTTGGAGCCAGGGAGGTTGGGTTGGCATGGCTACACCTTC. The encoded protein is CASSLEPGRLGWHGYTF.

The V call is TRBV6-2 or TRBV6-3, the J call TRBJ2-7; D perhaps matches TRBD2 (6 bases). The CDR3 totals 14 residues. The ends were cut back, 2 bases at V and 6 bases at J, with 14 bases in the middle. Germline V gene sequence: CDR1 MNHEY, CDR2 SVGEGT. In DNA, the CDR3 is TGTGCCAGCAGTTACGGAGGGGCTGGGGGCGAGCAGTACTTC. Translation: CASSYGGAGGEQYF.

The V and J genes are TRBV19 and TRBJ1-1, with D unresolved. The germline CDR1 and CDR2 sequences are LNHDA and SQIVND (reference sequence). Trimming stripped 3 bases from V and 0 bases from J, with 8 bases between. The CDR3 sequence is 14 residues long. The DNA for the CDR3 is TGTGCCAGTAGTATCGTAGGTCTGAACACTGAAGCTTTCTTT. This encodes CASSIVGLNTEAFF.

This clone showed up just once. The gene calls are TRBV11-2 and TRBJ1-3, with D tentatively TRBD1 (6 bases). The CDR3 is 14 amino acids. CDR1 SGHAT and CDR2 FQNNGV come from the germline V gene. With 7 bases removed from V and 0 bases from J, the gap between germline ends came to 10 bases. The CDR3, as DNA: TGTGCCAGCAACCCACAGGGCTCTGGAAACACCATATATTTT. Translating gives CASNPQGSGNTIYF.

The sample holds a few counts of this clone. The chain is built from TRBV2 and TRBJ1-4; 8 nucleotides line up with TRBD1. CDR3 size: 15 residues. Germline V gene data show CDR1 as SNHLY and CDR2 as FYNNEI. V shed 7 bases, J shed 7 bases, and the junction held 11 bases outside the gene matches. The CDR3 DNA reads as TGTGCCAGCATTCCAACTACAGGGGGGGGTGAAAAACTGTTTTTT. Its translation: CASIPTTGGGEKLFF.

This clone was observed a few times. The chain combines TRBV6-6 with TRBJ2-7; 8 bases are shared with TRBD1. This CDR3 spans 13 amino acids. V lost 10 bases and J lost 3; bases outside the gene matches: 8. Germline CDR1 reads MNHNY; CDR2 reads SVGAGI (reference sequence). The CDR3 bases are TGTGCCACCCGACAGGGGCAGATCTACGAGCAGTACTTC. Protein sequence: CATRQGQIYEQYF.

In this sample, this clone turned up a few times. V and J are TRBV20-1 and TRBJ2-3; D not certain. The CDR3 consists of 13 residues. V shed 3 bases and J shed 6 bases, with 13 bases lying between them. CDR1 and CDR2 from the germline V gene are DFQATT and SNEGSKA (reference sequence). CDR3 region: CSASHAGADTQYF. The CDR3 bases are TGCAGTGCTAGTCACGCTGGAGCGGATACGCAGTATTTT.

The V and J genes are TRBV6-6 and TRBJ1-2; perhaps TRBD1 as D (6 bases). The V gene's germline CDR1 is MNHNY and CDR2 SVGAGI (reference sequence). V dropped 5 bases and J dropped 0 bases, with 13 bases sitting between them. CDR3 size: 15 residues. The CDR3 nucleotides read TGTGCCAGCAGTGAGGGACAAATTGCTAACTATGGCTACACCTTC. Residues: CASSEGQIANYGYTF.

The J gene is TRBJ1-6, the V gene TRBV19, with a tentative D call TRBD1 (5 bases). V was pared by 3 bases and J by 10 bases, with 13 bases between. The length of the CDR3 is 14 residues. Germline-derived CDR1 and CDR2 are LNHDA and SQIVND (reference sequence). CDR3 amino acids: CASSIGDWRSPLHF. The CDR3 nucleotides read TGTGCCAGTAGTATTGGGGACTGGCGGTCACCCCTCCACTTT.

Written as DNA, the CDR3 is TGTGCCAGCAGCGCCCTAGCGGAGACACAAGAGACCCAGTACTTC. Translated: CASSALAETQETQYF. The genes are TRBV9 and TRBJ2-5, with 7 bases identical to TRBD2. The germline gives CDR1 SGDLS, CDR2 YYNGEE. The V and J ends lost 3 bases and 2 bases, in that order; junction bases with no gene match: 7. This CDR3 has 15 amino acids.

Remarks on this clone: Other DNA sequences in the same sample also yield this CDR3. The rearrangement joins TRBV11-3 to TRBJ2-2, with 7 bases fitting TRBD2. The CDR3 has 15 residues. Germline V gene lookup returns CDR1 SGHNT and CDR2 YENEEA. Unmatched junction bases numbered 3, after V lost 1 base and J lost 4 bases. CDR3 residues: CASSLGLAGTGELFF. For the CDR3, the DNA is TGTGCCAGCAGCTTAGGACTAGCCGGCACCGGGGAGCTGTTTTTT.

The chain links TRBV11-2 to TRBJ2-7; possibly TRBD2 for D (7 bases). V was cut by 1 base and J by 3 bases, with 10 bases left in between. Germline assignment: CDR1 SGHAT and CDR2 FQNNGV. The length of the CDR3 is 14 residues. CDR3 sequence: CASSLGGGLYEQYF. The CDR3 bases are TGTGCCAGCAGCTTAGGGGGGGGGCTCTACGAGCAGTACTTC.

The gene calls are TRBV29-1 and TRBJ2-7, with a possible D match to TRBD1 (6 bases). Germline V gene lookup returns CDR1 SQVTM and CDR2 ANQGSEA. Trimming took off 4 bases at V and 4 bases at J, with 14 bases between the two ends. The CDR3 totals 13 residues. The CDR3 region is CSVVGQGRYEQYF. The CDR3 region has the DNA TGCAGCGTTGTGGGGCAGGGGCGGTACGAGCAGTACTTC.

This chain connects TRBV10-3 to TRBJ1-3, with 7 bases matching TRBD1. V dropped 6 bases and J dropped 2; count of bases not matched to a gene: 4. The CDR3 has 14 residues. The germline gives CDR1 ENHRY, CDR2 SYGVKD. The chain's CDR3 is CAISRTGAGNTIYF. DNA of the CDR3: TGTGCCATCAGCAGAACAGGGGCTGGAAACACCATATATTTT.

The J gene is TRBJ1-6, the V gene TRBV18; 8 nucleotides align to TRBD1. The J segment lost 6 bases and the V segment lost 3 bases, leaving 4 bases of the junction unmatched. The CDR3 length is 15 residues. The germline V gene encodes CDR1 KGHSH and CDR2 LQKENI. CDR3 in DNA: TGTGCCAGCTCACCTGGACAGGGTGGTAATTCACCCCTCCACTTT. Protein product: CASSPGQGGNSPLHF.